Following are 5 T cell receptor beta chains from one sample sequenced in a study of Ad26.COV2.S vaccination and SARS-CoV-2 variants. The treatment is: around 19 received Ad26.COV2.S at low or high dose, single or two shots; 5 received placebo; per-sample allocation not given. Sampling took place 63 days after the first vaccine or placebo injection. Clones were sequenced by immunoSEQ multiplex PCR, and TCRdb holds only the in-frame ones, with some missing. This table has fewer than 400,000 clones, 88% appearing once. The source material was peripheral blood, sampled in a trial of Ad26.COV2.S vaccine versus placebo. The receptors shown here come from a person between 18 and 65 years old who received the Ad26.COV2.S COVID-19 vaccine or a placebo.

The rearrangement links TRBV27 to TRBJ2-1; 7 nucleotides agree with TRBD2. V gave up 3 bases and J gave up 4 bases; unmatched junction bases: 12. Germline V gene data show CDR1 as MNHEY and CDR2 as SMNVEV (reference sequence). The CDR3 is 17 amino acids. The DNA for the CDR3 is TGTGCCAGCAGTTTTCTCCTGGGCGGGGGTCCGTACAATGAGCAGTTCTTC. Translated: CASSFLLGGGPYNEQFF.

This clone was seen just once. The same CDR3 is also encoded by other DNA sequences in this sample. CDR3 region: CASSIAGLNQPQHF. CDR3 sequence (DNA): TGTGCCAGTAGTATTGCAGGACTCAATCAGCCCCAGCATTTT. The chain joins TRBV19 to TRBJ1-5, with D hard to call. The CDR3 has 14 amino acids. Between the trimmed V and J ends, which lost 3 bases and 3 bases, there was a span of 9 bases. The germline CDR1 and CDR2 sequences are LNHDA and SQIVND (reference sequence).

The chain joins TRBV3-1 (or the pseudogene TRBV3-2) to TRBJ2-1; 11 bases match TRBD2. Trimming took 0 bases from V and 4 from J; bases not matched to a gene: 8. From germline, CDR1 is LGHDT and CDR2 YNNKEL (reference sequence). The CDR3 is 18 amino acids. DNA for the CDR3: TGTGCCAGCAGCCAAGATGCGGTAGCGGGGGGGCGTTACAATGAGCAGTTCTTC. Its translation: CASSQDAVAGGRYNEQFF.

V is TRBV15 and J is TRBJ1-6; D unclear. The CDR3 runs 16 residues. Germline assignment: CDR1 LNHNV and CDR2 YYDKDF (reference sequence). The V and J ends lost 1 base and 10 bases respectively, with 17 bases between them. The DNA of the CDR3 is TGTGCCACCAGCAGAGGGTTTACTCAAGCAAGGTCACCCCTCCACTTT. Encoded protein: CATSRGFTQARSPLHF.

This sequence joins TRBV7-9 and TRBJ1-1; no definite D call. The CDR3 has 14 residues. CDR1 and CDR2 from the germline V gene are SEHNR and FQNEAQ (reference sequence). V was clipped by 1 base and J by 4 bases, with 10 bases between them. CDR3 in amino acids: CASSLGEESTEAFF. CDR3 DNA: TGTGCCAGCAGCTTAGGGGAGGAGAGCACTGAAGCTTTCTTT.